Listed below are T cell receptor beta chains from one sample, sequenced in a study of Ad26.COV2.S vaccination and SARS-CoV-2 variants. The assay was immunoSEQ multiplex PCR, and TCRdb's table has in-frame clones only and misses some. The sample includes hundreds of thousands of clones, 80% to 95% of them seen just once. The specimen was peripheral blood, collected in a trial of Ad26.COV2.S vaccine versus placebo. All receptors come from a person aged 18-60 years who received the Ad26.COV2.S COVID-19 vaccine or a placebo. CDR3s include the opening cysteine and the closing phenylalanine or tryptophan. A D gene is named only where the DNA matches it firmly. Clone size is stated in some rows and not others, as once, few, many or a class when expanded.

j_call | d_call | clone_size | v_call | cdr3_nt | cdr3_aa
TRBJ2-7 | - | once | TRBV5-1 | TGCGCCAGCAGCTTGACCGGGACAACGCCCTACGAGCAGTACTTC | CASSLTGTTPYEQYF
TRBJ2-7 | TRBD1 | - | TRBV20-1 | TGCAGTGCCCGGACAGGGAACGAGCAGTACTTC | CSARTGNEQYF
TRBJ2-2 | - | - | TRBV29-1 | TGCAGCGCCCTCCGGGAGAGCGGGGAGCTGTTTTTT | CSALRESGELFF
TRBJ2-7 | - | few | TRBV7-2 | TGTGCCAGCAGCTTAGAATTATGGGAGCAGTACTTC | CASSLELWEQYF
TRBJ2-7 | - | - | TRBV7-9 | TGTGCCAGCAGCTTCGGGCAGGCAGACGAGCAGTACTTC | CASSFGQADEQYF
TRBJ2-4 | - | - | TRBV28 | TGTGCCAGCAGCGGCGGAGATCTGGCCAAAAACATTCAGTACTTC | CASSGGDLAKNIQYF
TRBJ2-1 | TRBD1 | - | TRBV5-5 | TGTGCCAGCAGTTATTCCGGGACAGGGAGCTATGAGCAGTTCTTC | CASSYSGTGSYEQFF
TRBJ2-5 | - | - | TRBV2 | TGTGCCAGCAGACGGGGCAACCAAGAGACCCAGTACTTC | CASRRGNQETQYF
TRBJ2-7 | TRBD1 | - | TRBV7-2 | TGTGCCAGCAGCGAAAACGGGGACAGAGTCTCCTACGAGCAGTACTTC | CASSENGDRVSYEQYF
TRBJ2-7 | TRBD2 | - | TRBV5-6 | TGTGCCAGCAGACACCGGGACTACTCCTACGAGCAGTACTTC | CASRHRDYSYEQYF
TRBJ1-1 | TRBD1 | - | TRBV6-4 | TGTGCCAGCAGTGACTCCGGCAGGGGGCGTGCTTTCTTT | CASSDSGRGRAFF
TRBJ2-5 | TRBD1 | - | TRBV2 | TGTGCCAGCAGCCAGACAGGGTACAAGATAACCCAGTACTTC | CASSQTGYKITQYF
TRBJ1-5 | - | - | TRBV15 | TGTGCCACCAGCAGAGGTGCAGGGGACGGGCAGCCCCAGCATTTT | CATSRGAGDGQPQHF
TRBJ2-1 | - | - | TRBV5-1 | TGCGCCAGCAGCGCACGGTCTTGGACCCACTCCTACAATGAGCAGTTCTTC | CASSARSWTHSYNEQFF
TRBJ2-4 | - | - | TRBV21-1 | TGTGCCAGCCTCGCGGGCGGGCGGCACATTCAGTACTTC | CASLAGGRHIQYF
TRBJ2-7 | - | - | TRBV5-1 | TGCGCCAGCAGCTTGGAGGGGATAGGTGCCCACTCCTACGAGCAGTACTTC | CASSLEGIGAHSYEQYF
TRBJ2-1 | - | - | TRBV28 | TGTGCCAGCAGCCCCGGGGGTAGCGGTACATACAATGAGCAGTTCTTC | CASSPGGSGTYNEQFF
TRBJ2-3 | - | once | TRBV20-1 | TGCAGTGCTAGTGACCCGCCCGGCACAGATACGCAGTATTTT | CSASDPPGTDTQYF
TRBJ1-4 | - | - | TRBV3-1/TRBV3-2 | TGTGCCAGCAGCTCTCCGGGGGAGACTAATGAAAAACTGTTTTTT | CASSSPGETNEKLFF
TRBJ2-7 | - | - | TRBV18 | TGTGCCAGCTCACCGGGTGGGGGCGAGCAGTACTTC | CASSPGGGEQYF
TRBJ2-7 | TRBD2 | - | TRBV5-3 | TGTGCCAGAAGCGCCGCTGTAGGACTAGCGGGAGGGGGGGAGCAGTACTTC | CARSAAVGLAGGGEQYF
TRBJ1-1 | - | - | TRBV11-2 | TGTGCCAGCAGCTTAGATAGGGAGGTCGGTGACACTGAAGCTTTCTTT | CASSLDREVGDTEAFF
TRBJ2-5 | - | - | TRBV7-3 | TGTGCCAGCAGCCCCGGCACAGGCTTAAAAGAGACCCAGTACTTC | CASSPGTGLKETQYF
TRBJ2-5 | - | - | TRBV6-6 | TGTGCCAGCAGTCCGGATGGGACCCAGTACTTC | CASSPDGTQYF
TRBJ2-7 | - | - | TRBV6-5 | TGTGCCAGCAGTTACGCACCTATCTCCTACGAGCAGTACTTC | CASSYAPISYEQYF
TRBJ1-1 | - | - | TRBV6-5 | TGTGCCAGCGGAAGGGTCATGAACACTGAAGCTTTCTTT | CASGRVMNTEAFF
TRBJ1-1 | TRBD1 | - | TRBV2 | TGTGCCAGCAGGACACTGCCCGGGACAGCCCCCGAAGCTTTCTTT | CASRTLPGTAPEAFF
TRBJ1-4 | - | - | TRBV10-3 | TGTGCCATCAGTGAGAATGTGGAAAATGAAAAACTGTTTTTT | CAISENVENEKLFF
TRBJ2-2 | TRBD2 | once | TRBV28 | TGTGCCAGCAGTTTTCTAGCGGTGAACACCGGGGAGCTGTTTTTT | CASSFLAVNTGELFF
TRBJ2-5 | TRBD1 | - | TRBV5-8 | TGTGCCAGCAGGACGCTCGGACAGGGCCCCCAAGAGACCCAGTACTTC | CASRTLGQGPQETQYF
TRBJ2-7 | - | - | TRBV27 | TGTGCCAGCAGTTTCGGTCCTTCGGTCGAGCAGTACTTC | CASSFGPSVEQYF
TRBJ2-3 | - | once | TRBV11-2 | TGTGCCAGCAGCTTAGGACTAGTAACAGATACGCAGTATTTT | CASSLGLVTDTQYF
TRBJ2-2 | - | - | TRBV4-1 | TGCGCCAGCAGCCAAGATCGGGGAAGGGGACGCACCGGGGAGCTGTTTTTT | CASSQDRGRGRTGELFF
TRBJ2-1 | - | - | TRBV19 | TGTGCCAGTAGTACACTAGGTGACCTAGGCAATGAGCAGTTCTTC | CASSTLGDLGNEQFF
TRBJ1-1 | - | - | TRBV30 | TGTGCCTGGAGAAAGGGGATGAACACTGAAGCTTTCTTT | CAWRKGMNTEAFF
TRBJ2-7 | - | - | TRBV20-1 | TGCAGTGCTAGTCAGGTGCAGGGGAAGTACGAGCAGTACTTC | CSASQVQGKYEQYF
TRBJ1-6 | - | - | TRBV12-3/TRBV12-4 | TGTGCCAGCAACTTACAGGGAAATTCACCCCTCCACTTT | CASNLQGNSPLHF
TRBJ2-7 | - | - | TRBV11-3 | TGTGCCAGCAGCCGGGGGTCGGGCTCCTACGAGCAGTACTTC | CASSRGSGSYEQYF
TRBJ2-7 | - | - | TRBV7-9 | TGTGCCAGCAGTTACCGTAAGGGCAGGGAGCCCTACGAGCAGTACTTC | CASSYRKGREPYEQYF
TRBJ2-5 | - | - | TRBV12-3/TRBV12-4 | TGTGCCAGCAGTTTAGGTCAGGCAGAGACCCAGTACTTC | CASSLGQAETQYF
TRBJ2-2 | TRBD2 | - | TRBV6-6 | TGTGCCAGCAGAGTTAGCGGGAGTGGCACCGGGGAGCTGTTTTTT | CASRVSGSGTGELFF
TRBJ2-7 | TRBD1 | - | TRBV24-1 | TGTGCCACCAGAGCTACAGGGGAAGGGGCCGCCGAGCAGTACTTC | CATRATGEGAAEQYF
TRBJ2-7 | TRBD2 | - | TRBV9 | TGTGCCAGCAGCAGCGGGACTTCCTACGAGCAGTACTTC | CASSSGTSYEQYF
TRBJ1-2 | - | - | TRBV6-1 | TGTGCCAGCAGTGAACAGGGAAACTATGGCTACACCTTC | CASSEQGNYGYTF
TRBJ2-3 | - | - | TRBV29-1 | TGCAGCGTTGGGGGGCGAGGCGGGGAGACAGATACGCAGTATTTT | CSVGGRGGETDTQYF
TRBJ2-1 | - | - | TRBV6-4 | TGTGCCAGCAGCCCTTTGCCCGGGAGATCTAATGAGCAGTTCTTC | CASSPLPGRSNEQFF
TRBJ1-5 | TRBD1 | - | TRBV27 | TGTGCCAGCAGTTATCGGGACAGCGATCAGCCCCAGCATTTT | CASSYRDSDQPQHF
TRBJ2-2 | TRBD1 | - | TRBV6-6 | TGTGCCAGCAGTTACCCGGGACAGGGGAAGGCCGGGGAGCTGTTTTTT | CASSYPGQGKAGELFF
TRBJ2-7 | - | - | TRBV19 | TGTGCCAGTAGTATCCAGGGTGAGCAGTACTTC | CASSIQGEQYF
TRBJ2-7 | - | - | TRBV5-4 | TGTGCCAGCAGCTTGGAAGGGTGGGGTGGCTACGAGCAGTACTTC | CASSLEGWGGYEQYF
TRBJ2-1 | TRBD1 | - | TRBV12-5 | TGTGCTAGTGGTCGGGGGACAGGGGTTGAGCAGTTCTTC | CASGRGTGVEQFF
TRBJ1-3 | - | - | TRBV20-1 | TGCAGTGCTAAAGAAGGAGACACCATATATTTT | CSAKEGDTIYF
TRBJ2-1 | TRBD2 | - | TRBV7-3 | TGTGCCAGCAGCTTAGGCCTAGCGGGATACAATGAGCAGTTCTTC | CASSLGLAGYNEQFF